These 6 T cell receptor beta chains were sequenced from one sample in a study of blood T cells in healthy people across ages. The second PCR ran 7 to 11 cycles with a sample-barcoded 5' primer and J-beta primers. In TCRdb, the 5' RACE reads were re-called with MiXCR into one record per CDR3 protein. Of under 2,000,000 distinct CDR3 sequences listed, roughly 49% are singletons. Input material: blood. The receptor source for this set is a woman aged 40 to 55 in good health.

This sequence joins TRBV7-9 and TRBJ2-1, with 9 bases that match TRBD1. Germline-derived CDR1 and CDR2 are SEHNR and FQNEAQ (reference sequence). Trimming cost V 3 bases and J 8 bases; bases outside gene matches: 5. CDR3 length: 14 residues. The CDR3 coding sequence is TGTGCCAGCAGCTTGACAGGGGGAAGTTATGAGCAGTTCTTC. Protein sequence: CASSLTGGSYEQFF.

This clonotype showed up just a few times. The rearrangement uses TRBV27 and TRBJ2-3; 7 bases are shared with TRBD2. Looked up from germline, CDR1 is MNHEY and CDR2 is SMNVEV (reference sequence). The CDR3 runs 16 residues. V trimming: 1 base; J trimming: 2 bases; junction bases outside the gene matches: 6. The CDR3 region is CASSLYSGIYTDTQYF. Written as DNA, the CDR3 is TGTGCCAGCAGTTTATACAGCGGGATTTACACAGATACGCAGTATTTT.

The V and J genes are TRBV7-2 and TRBJ1-2, with D hard to call. Germline lookup yields CDR1 SGHTA and CDR2 FQGNSA. The CDR3 loop spans 14 amino acids. Trimming took off 5 bases at V and 1 base at J, with 11 bases between the two ends. CDR3 DNA sequence: TGTGCCAGCAGCGTTCGACAAAATAACTATGGCTACACCTTC. Protein sequence: CASSVRQNNYGYTF.

V is TRBV10-3 and J is TRBJ1-2; 8 bases fit TRBD1. CDR3 size: 15 residues. The germline CDR1 and CDR2 sequences are ENHRY and SYGVKD. The ends lost 2 bases at V and 2 bases at J; junction bases unmatched: 4. DNA for the CDR3: TGTGCCATCAGTGAGAGGACAGGGCCGAACTATGGCTACACCTTC. It codes for CAISERTGPNYGYTF.

The rearrangement links TRBV10-1 to TRBJ2-1; D may be TRBD1 (6 bases). The end of the DNA fits TRBJ2-7 better, so the J call may be wrong. The CDR3 totals 13 residues. Looked up from germline, CDR1 is WNHNN and CDR2 is SYGVQD (reference sequence). The DNA for the CDR3 is TGCGCCAGCAGCCGGGCAGGGGCAGGGGAGCAGTACTTC. Its protein product is CASSRAGAGEQYF.

V gene TRBV4-3 combines with J gene TRBJ1-2; a possible D gene is TRBD1 (5 bases). V was clipped by 4 bases and J by 7 bases, with 16 bases between them. The germline V gene encodes CDR1 LGHNA and CDR2 YSLEER. This CDR3 spans 14 amino acids. The CDR3 loop is CASSRMKGESGYTF. Written as DNA, the CDR3 is TGCGCCAGCAGCCGAATGAAAGGGGAGTCTGGCTACACCTTC.